This T cell receptor beta chain was profiled in a study of T cell repertoires in cytomegalovirus infection. Whole-study findings and limits: Identification of carriers of CMV plus the relevant HLA was achieved through cumulative public TCR beta family frequency.

Turning to this clonotype: Its antigen is currently unknown.

V lost 7 bases and J 7 bases, leaving 10 bases between the germline ends. CDR1 MNHNY and CDR2 SVGAGI come from the germline V gene (reference sequence). The CDR3 extends over 12 amino acids. MiXCR, run by TCRdb on the reads, gives a single entry per CDR3 protein. The sample yields hundreds of thousands of distinct CDR3 sequences, roughly 31% seen once. This clonotype was sampled from a human donor in good health (CMV status not recorded). Some clones in this sample may be carry-over from other donors' samples. This chain connects TRBV6-6 to TRBJ1-4; D not resolved. Sequencing used cultured CD8+ T cells from PBMCs, obtained from culture after CMV antigen stimulation. The DNA for the CDR3 is TGTGCCAGCACACAAAGGTCTGAAAAACTGTTTTTT. This codes for CASTQRSEKLFF.